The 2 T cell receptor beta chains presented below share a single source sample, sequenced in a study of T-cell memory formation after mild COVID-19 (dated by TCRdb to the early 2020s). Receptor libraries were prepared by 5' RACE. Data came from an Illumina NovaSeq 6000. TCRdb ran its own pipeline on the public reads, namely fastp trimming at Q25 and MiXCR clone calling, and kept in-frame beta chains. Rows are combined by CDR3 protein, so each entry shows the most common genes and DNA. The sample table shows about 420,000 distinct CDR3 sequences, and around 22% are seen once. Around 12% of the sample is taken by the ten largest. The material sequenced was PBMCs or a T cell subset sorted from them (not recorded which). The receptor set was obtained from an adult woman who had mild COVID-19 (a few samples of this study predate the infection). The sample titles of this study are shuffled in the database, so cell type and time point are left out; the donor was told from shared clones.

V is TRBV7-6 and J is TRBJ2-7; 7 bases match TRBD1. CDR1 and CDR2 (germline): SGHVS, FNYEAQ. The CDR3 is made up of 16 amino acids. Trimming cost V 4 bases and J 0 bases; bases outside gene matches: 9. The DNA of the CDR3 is TGTGCCAGCAGCTCCACACAGGGGAGAAACTCCTACGAGCAGTACTTC. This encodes CASSSTQGRNSYEQYF. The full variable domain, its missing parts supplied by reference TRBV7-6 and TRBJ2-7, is GAGVSQSPRYKVTKRGQDVALRCDPISGHVSLYWYRQALGQGPEFLTYFNYEAQQDKSGLPNDRFSAERPEGSISTLTIQRTEQRDSAMYRCASSSTQGRNSYEQYFGPGTRLTVT.

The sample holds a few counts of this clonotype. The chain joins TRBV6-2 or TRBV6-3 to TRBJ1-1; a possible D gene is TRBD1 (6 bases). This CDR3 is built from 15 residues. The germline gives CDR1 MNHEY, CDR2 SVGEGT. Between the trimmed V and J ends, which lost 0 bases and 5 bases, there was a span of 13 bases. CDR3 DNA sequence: TGTGCCAGCAGTTACTCCGGACAGACCGGGACTGAAGCTTTCTTT. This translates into CASSYSGQTGTEAFF.